This T cell receptor (beta chain) stems from a study of PD-1 blockade in classical Hodgkin lymphoma. Trimming cost V 3 bases and J 4 bases, with 9 bases left between them. CDR1 and CDR2 (germline): MNHEY, SVGAGI. This CDR3 contains 13 residues. Sequencing was performed with immunoSEQ multiplex PCR; in TCRdb, only in-frame clones are kept and a portion is missing. The data contain 95,000 to 100,000 clones, around 89% of them singletons. Brentuximab vedotin exposure varied, and every patient relapsed after autologous stem cell transplantation. This chain connects TRBV6-5 to TRBJ1-1; maybe TRBD1 (5 bases). The sequencing here drew on peripheral blood mononuclear cells (PBMCs), taken before the second cycle of nivolumab. This clonotype originated in a human donor with classical Hodgkin lymphoma. In DNA, the CDR3 is TGTGCCAGCAGTTATCAGGGCAGCACTGAAGCTTTCTTT. The encoded protein is CASSYQGSTEAFF.